The 21 T cell receptor beta chains listed next were all sequenced from one sample in a study of T-cell reconstitution after alpha-beta-depleted transplantation in children. Unique molecular identifiers were built into the TCRbeta library. One entry per CDR3 protein results from TCRdb running MiXCR on the PCR reads. The sample contains fewer than 750,000 distinct CDR3 sequences, roughly a quarter of which appear only once. Sequencing used PBMCs, obtained before TCRalphabeta/CD19-depleted stem cell transplant. The source of these receptors is a boy under three years old with Wiskott-Aldrich syndrome, due to receive a stem cell transplant.

This chain connects TRBV5-1 to TRBJ1-1; D is possibly TRBD1 (6 bases). This CDR3 is 15 amino acids long. Germline CDR1 SGHRS, CDR2 YFSETQ. V lost 1 base, J lost 5 bases, and 15 bases lay in between. As DNA, the CDR3 is TGCGCCAGCAGCTTGTCTCAGGGGTTGGGTACTGAAGCTTTCTTT. This translates into CASSLSQGLGTEAFF.

In its sample, this clonotype was seen a few times. The V and J genes are TRBV5-5 and TRBJ1-4, with D maybe TRBD1 (5 bases). Germline V gene lookup returns CDR1 SGHKS and CDR2 YYEKEE (reference sequence). With 3 bases removed from V and 8 bases from J, the gap between germline ends came to 17 bases. This CDR3 is built from 15 residues. The CDR3 nucleotides are TGTGCCAGCAGCTCCGCTTTTCTAGGGGACGAAAAACTGTTTTTT. Residues: CASSSAFLGDEKLFF.

This clonotype was detected only a few times. J is TRBJ1-1 and V is TRBV5-5; D is possibly TRBD1 (5 bases). Germline values: CDR1 SGHKS, CDR2 YYEKEE (reference sequence). Trimming removed 0 bases at V and 12 bases at J, with 21 bases between. This CDR3 is 15 amino acids long. CDR3 sequence: CASSLGGTWNMESFF. Written as DNA, the CDR3 is TGTGCCAGCAGCTTGGGGGGCACTTGGAACATGGAGTCTTTCTTT.

The genes are TRBV20-1 and TRBJ2-1, with 10 bases fitting TRBD2. Germline V gene data show CDR1 as DFQATT and CDR2 as SNEGSKA (reference sequence). The CDR3 length is 16 residues. Trimming cost V 8 bases and J 5 bases; bases outside gene matches: 15. CDR3 in amino acids: CSPGRRGLAGDNEQFF. The CDR3 bases are TGCAGTCCTGGGAGGAGAGGGCTAGCGGGAGACAATGAGCAGTTCTTC.

This clonotype was recorded a few times. The rearrangement uses TRBV11-2 and TRBJ2-3; D uncertain. Germline V CDR1 and CDR2: SGHAT, FQNNGV. The CDR3 is 18 residues long. Deletions cut 2 bases from V and 3 bases from J, with 21 bases between. CDR3 nucleotide sequence: TGTGCCAGCAGCTTACCCGGGCCCCTTGGGGTTTCGACAGATACGCAGTATTTT. Translation gives CASSLPGPLGVSTDTQYF.

The rearrangement links TRBV24-1 to TRBJ2-1; D is perhaps TRBD1 (7 bases). V was shortened by 5 bases and J by 6 bases, with 13 bases between the two germline ends. CDR3 size: 14 residues. Germline V lookup: CDR1 KGHDR, CDR2 SFDVKD. CDR3 residues: CATSGQGGTNEQFF. The CDR3 coding sequence is TGTGCCACCAGTGGGCAGGGGGGTACCAATGAGCAGTTCTTC.

The chain carries TRBV30 and TRBJ2-2; 11 bases fit TRBD2. V dropped 8 bases and J dropped 2; count of bases not matched to a gene: 7. The length of the CDR3 is 15 residues. Per the germline V gene, CDR1 is GTSNPN and CDR2 is SVGIG (reference sequence). Here the CDR3 reads CAGCTSGGNTGELFF. The CDR3 DNA is TGTGCCGGGTGTACTAGCGGGGGTAACACCGGGGAGCTGTTTTTT.

This clonotype has a handful of counts. The chain couples TRBV9 to TRBJ1-1; D is unresolved. Looked up from germline, CDR1 is SGDLS and CDR2 is YYNGEE. The ends were cut back, 5 bases at V and 6 bases at J, with 20 bases in the middle. The CDR3 is made up of 15 amino acids. The CDR3, as DNA: TGTGCCAGCAGATCAGCCGTGGAGATTATCTCTGAAGCTTTCTTT. It specifies CASRSAVEIISEAFF.

This chain uses TRBV12-3 or TRBV12-4 with TRBJ2-1; a weak D match, TRBD1 (6 bases). The CDR3 is made up of 12 amino acids. The V end was cut by 6 bases, the J end by 9 bases, with 12 bases between. CDR3 sequence (DNA): TGTGCCAGCAGGAACAGGGTGGGTGAGCAGTTCTTC. Encoded protein: CASRNRVGEQFF.

This clonotype was counted a few times. The chain combines TRBV28 with TRBJ2-5, with D perhaps matching TRBD2 (6 bases). Trimming pared 5 bases from V and 6 bases from J, leaving 19 bases between. This CDR3 is built from 15 residues. The germline gives CDR1 MDHEN, CDR2 SYDVKM. The CDR3 region has the DNA TGTGCCAGCAGTGACTCCGGGACTCGACGAAAGACCCAGTACTTC. As protein: CASSDSGTRRKTQYF.

The V call is TRBV12-3 or TRBV12-4, the J call TRBJ2-2; unclear D gene. The CDR3 sequence is 14 residues long. Trimming removed 3 bases from V and 4 bases from J, with 9 bases in between. In DNA form, the CDR3 reads TGTGCCAGCAGTTTTAAGGAGAGCACCGGGGAGCTGTTTTTT. The encoded protein is CASSFKESTGELFF.

The V gene is TRBV6-1, the J gene TRBJ1-5; TRBD1 is a possible D gene (6 bases). Germline V gives CDR1 MNHNS, CDR2 SASEGT. The CDR3 spans 18 residues. V shed 5 bases and J shed 0 bases, with 20 bases lying between them. CDR3 sequence: CASSPRGQRGYSNQPQHF. The CDR3 bases are TGTGCCAGCAGTCCGCGTGGACAGCGGGGATATAGCAATCAGCCCCAGCATTTT.

The gene calls are TRBV5-1 and TRBJ1-1, with D possibly being TRBD1 (6 bases). The CDR3 sequence is 13 residues long. Germline V CDR1 and CDR2: SGHRS, YFSETQ. Trimming pared 4 bases from V and 4 bases from J, leaving 11 bases between. For the CDR3, the DNA is TGCGCCAGCAGCCGCAGGGGAGGCACTGAAGCTTTCTTT. It specifies CASSRRGGTEAFF.

The chain joins TRBV5-1 to TRBJ2-7; tentatively, D is TRBD2 (5 bases). Germline V gene data show CDR1 as SGHRS and CDR2 as YFSETQ. The CDR3 loop spans 14 amino acids. V was clipped by 0 bases and J by 3 bases, with 10 bases between them. CDR3 sequence: CASSLAEGFYEQYF. For the CDR3, the DNA is TGCGCCAGCAGCTTGGCCGAGGGATTCTACGAGCAGTACTTC.

The J gene is TRBJ2-3, the V gene TRBV3-1; D unclear. The ends were cut back, 3 bases at V and 6 bases at J, with 7 bases in the middle. The germline V gene encodes CDR1 LGHDT and CDR2 YNNKEL (reference sequence). The CDR3 has 12 amino acids. The DNA for the CDR3 is TGTGCCAGCAGCCATGTAGGGGATACGCAGTATTTT. As protein: CASSHVGDTQYF.

The table lists this clonotype with a few counts. This chain uses TRBV11-1 with TRBJ2-2; possible D gene TRBD1, 6 bases. V gave up 3 bases and J gave up 0 bases, with 11 bases separating them. The CDR3 has 16 amino acids. The V gene's germline CDR1 is SGHAT and CDR2 FQDESV (reference sequence). CDR3 nucleotide sequence: TGTGCCAGCAGCTTGATGACAGGCGCGAACACCGGGGAGCTGTTTTTT. Encoded protein: CASSLMTGANTGELFF. The complete variable domain, with remaining parts taken from reference TRBV11-1 and TRBJ2-2, reads EAEVAQSPRYKITEKSQAVAFWCDPISGHATLYWYRQILGQGPELLVQFQDESVVDDSQLPKDRFSAERLKGVDSTLKIQPAELGDSAMYLCASSLMTGANTGELFFGEGSRLTVL.

This clonotype was detected a few times. The V gene is TRBV20-1, the J gene TRBJ2-7; D tentatively fits TRBD1 or TRBD2 (5 bases each). The CDR3 is 14 amino acids. With 3 bases removed from V and 1 base from J, the gap between germline ends came to 13 bases. Germline lookup yields CDR1 DFQATT and CDR2 SNEGSKA (reference sequence). The chain's CDR3 is CSASTGTLSYEQYF. The CDR3 DNA is TGCAGTGCTAGTACCGGGACGTTGTCCTACGAGCAGTACTTC.

V usage is TRBV5-1 and J usage is TRBJ2-1; possible D gene TRBD1, 5 bases. V was clipped by 0 bases and J by 2 bases, with 9 bases between them. This CDR3 has 15 amino acids. Germline CDR1 and CDR2: SGHRS and YFSETQ. This CDR3 reads CASSLETGPYNEQFF. The CDR3 DNA follows: TGCGCCAGCAGCTTGGAAACAGGTCCCTACAATGAGCAGTTCTTC.

This clonotype was seen many times. One end of the junction fails to match germline, which may point to a read error. The chain has TRBV5-1 and TRBJ2-3; D not resolved. CDR3 length: 15 amino acids. From germline, CDR1 is SGHRS and CDR2 YFSETQ. CDR3 sequence reads: CASSLVGTSTDTQYF. The CDR3 bases are TGTGCCAGCAGCTTGGTGGGTACGAGCACAGATACGCAGTATTTT.

This sequence joins TRBV10-3 and TRBJ2-1, with D tentatively TRBD1 (5 bases). Germline-derived CDR1 and CDR2 are ENHRY and SYGVKD. The CDR3 has 12 residues. V lost 4 bases and J lost 9, with 10 bases in between. The CDR3 region has the DNA TGTGCCATCAGTGCAACAGGCGGTGAGCAGTTCTTC. Translating it yields CAISATGGEQFF.

The chain couples TRBV6-5 to TRBJ2-5, with 12 positions matching TRBD2. The germline gives CDR1 MNHEY, CDR2 SVGAGI. The CDR3 totals 18 residues. Losses at the gene ends were 2 bases for V and 2 bases for J; bases not matched to a gene: 9. The CDR3 DNA reads TGTGCCAGCAGTTACCGGGACACCGGACTAGCGGGACAAGAGACCCAGTACTTC. Protein: CASSYRDTGLAGQETQYF.